This T cell receptor (beta chain) was sequenced in a study of cytomegalovirus exposure and HLA in healthy donors. Study-level findings and limits: There were about 160 TCR beta chains listed as cytomegalovirus-associated.

Germline CDR1 and CDR2: MNHNY and SVGAGI (reference sequence). The CDR3 is made up of 14 amino acids. V lost 2 bases, J lost 4 bases, and 9 bases lay in between. A remark on this clone: The antigen remains undetermined.

Both 60 Vbeta primers and 13 Jbeta primers went into the PCR. This table comes from immunoSEQ multiplex PCR, and its TCRdb copy is limited to in-frame clones, with some not included. Here the sample table reports around 100,000 clones. The chain carries TRBV6-6 and TRBJ1-5, with D maybe TRBD1 (6 bases). This receptor was taken from a man aged 25 to 40 in good health and CMV-seronegative. The source material was PBMCs. The CDR3 is CASSYATGNQPQHF. CDR3 nucleotides: TGTGCCAGCAGTTACGCTACAGGGAATCAGCCCCAGCATTTT.